Presented here are 24 T cell receptor beta chains from one specimen sequenced in a study of shared clonotypes between healthy human individuals. The assay was immunoSEQ multiplex PCR, and TCRdb's table has in-frame clones only and misses some. Of millions of clones in the sample, roughly 94% were seen once. Positive CCR7 selection of CD45RO-negative cells yielded the naive CD8 cells, and terminally differentiated effector memory CD45RA+ cells were excluded. Sequenced sample: naive CD8+ T cells sorted from blood. The source of these receptors is a young man in good health.

The chain is built from TRBV9 and TRBJ1-1, with 12 bases matching TRBD1. V lost 3 bases to trimming and J lost 8 bases; unmatched junction nucleotides: 8. The CDR3 runs 15 residues. Per germline, CDR1 SGDLS and CDR2 YYNGEE. The CDR3 spells CASSGGQGAILEAFF. DNA of the CDR3: TGTGCCAGCAGCGGGGGACAGGGGGCGATCTTAGAAGCTTTCTTT. The whole variable domain, filled in from reference TRBV9 and TRBJ1-1, reads DSGVTQTPKHLITATGQRVTLRCSPRSGDLSVYWYQQSLDQGLQFLIQYYNGEERAKGNILERFSAQQFPDLHSELNLSSLELGDSALYFCASSGGQGAILEAFFGQGTRLTVV.

The chain combines TRBV9 with TRBJ1-2, with D possibly TRBD1 on 5 matching bases. V was clipped by 3 bases and J by 4 bases, with 13 bases between them. Germline V gene lookup returns CDR1 SGDLS and CDR2 YYNGEE. The CDR3 has 14 amino acids. CDR3 loop: CASSESGGGYGYTF. CDR3 DNA sequence: TGTGCCAGCAGCGAATCGGGGGGAGGCTATGGCTACACCTTC.

The genes are TRBV7-9 and TRBJ2-1, with D uncertain. CDR1 is SEHNR, CDR2 FQNEAQ, per germline (reference sequence). V was pared by 5 bases and J by 9 bases, with 17 bases between. CDR3 size: 14 residues. The CDR3 spells CASSLGASRPEQFF. The CDR3, as DNA: TGTGCCAGCAGCCTCGGAGCTAGTCGGCCTGAGCAGTTCTTC.

This clone appeared a single time. The chain has TRBV7-8 and TRBJ2-6; D gene ambiguous. Germline-derived CDR1 and CDR2 are SGHVS and FQNEAQ. The V end lost 0 bases, the J end lost 3 bases, and 15 bases lay between the germline ends. This CDR3 is built from 18 residues. This CDR3 reads CASSLALIGHGGANVLTF. The DNA of the CDR3 is TGTGCCAGCAGCTTAGCGCTGATAGGGCATGGTGGGGCCAACGTCCTGACTTTC.

To note about this clone: This sample includes further DNA sequences coding for the same CDR3. The chain carries TRBV7-9 and TRBJ1-1; maybe TRBD1 (6 bases). Germline V CDR1 and CDR2: SEHNR, FQNEAQ (reference sequence). CDR3 length: 12 residues. V was trimmed by 5 bases and J by 7 bases, leaving 11 bases between them. CDR3 protein: CASSLGGIEAFF. In nucleotides, the CDR3 is TGTGCCAGCAGCCTAGGGGGGATTGAAGCTTTCTTT. The complete variable domain, with remaining parts taken from reference TRBV7-9 and TRBJ1-1, reads DTGVSQNPRHKITKRGQNVTFRCDPISEHNRLYWYRQTLGQGPEFLTYFQNEAQLEKSRLLSDRFSAERPKGSFSTLEIQRTEQGDSAMYLCASSLGGIEAFFGQGTRLTVV.

The chain has TRBV10-2 and TRBJ1-5, with D possibly TRBD1 on 6 matching bases. Germline CDR1 reads WSHSY; CDR2 reads SAAADI. V dropped 6 bases and J dropped 1 base, with 10 bases sitting between them. The CDR3 loop spans 14 amino acids. The CDR3 reads CASSQDRSNQPQHF. The CDR3 bases are TGCGCCAGCAGCCAGGACAGAAGCAATCAGCCCCAGCATTTT.

The rearrangement uses TRBV19 and TRBJ2-3; D is perhaps TRBD1 or TRBD2 (5 bases each). The V and J ends lost 3 bases and 2 bases respectively, with 12 bases between them. This CDR3 is built from 15 residues. Germline CDR1 and CDR2: LNHDA and SQIVND (reference sequence). The CDR3 nucleotides are TGTGCCAGTAGTATCGGGACGGGCCCCACAGATACGCAGTATTTT. Protein: CASSIGTGPTDTQYF.

The chain employs TRBV4-1 and TRBJ2-3; D is possibly TRBD2 (5 bases). Per germline, CDR1 MGHRA and CDR2 YSYEKL. The CDR3 is 17 amino acids. Trimming pared 3 bases from V and 4 bases from J, leaving 20 bases between. CDR3 sequence reads: CASSHPRESPLADTQYF. The CDR3 DNA sequence: TGCGCCAGCAGCCACCCCAGAGAATCTCCACTAGCAGATACGCAGTATTTT.

The chain combines TRBV5-6 with TRBJ2-5; D is possibly TRBD2 (5 bases). From germline, CDR1 is SGHDT and CDR2 YYEEEE. Trimming shortened V by 4 bases and J by 5 bases, and 15 bases separated the two germline ends. CDR3 length: 14 amino acids. The CDR3 DNA is TGTGCCAGCAGCCCCAGCCCGGGATGGGAGACCCAGTACTTC. Protein product: CASSPSPGWETQYF.

J is TRBJ2-5 and V is TRBV4-1, with a possible D match to TRBD2 (5 bases). Germline V gene lookup returns CDR1 MGHRA and CDR2 YSYEKL. The length of the CDR3 is 13 residues. V lost 4 bases and J lost 3, with 9 bases in between. CDR3 DNA sequence: TGCGCCAGCAGCCCGGACTGGGAAGAGACCCAGTACTTC. Protein sequence: CASSPDWEETQYF.

Note on this clone: Other DNA sequences of this sample code for an identical CDR3. The gene calls are TRBV27 and TRBJ2-7, with D perhaps matching TRBD1 (5 bases). V shed 3 bases and J shed 1 base, with 10 bases lying between them. The CDR3 loop spans 14 amino acids. Looked up from germline, CDR1 is MNHEY and CDR2 is SMNVEV (reference sequence). This CDR3 reads CASSFIQGSYEQYF. The CDR3, as DNA: TGTGCCAGCAGTTTCATCCAGGGATCCTACGAGCAGTACTTC.

This chain joins TRBV28 and TRBJ2-3; weak D call: TRBD1 (6 bases). The CDR3 is made up of 16 amino acids. The V end lost 3 bases, the J end lost 2 bases, and 15 bases lay between the germline ends. The germline V gene encodes CDR1 MDHEN and CDR2 SYDVKM. The DNA for the CDR3 is TGTGCCAGCAGTTTGTACAGGGTTTCAATCACAGATACGCAGTATTTT. This sequence encodes CASSLYRVSITDTQYF. The variable domain in full, with the rest retrieved from reference TRBV28 and TRBJ2-3, is DVKVTQSSRYLVKRTGEKVFLECVQDMDHENMFWYRQDPGLGLRLIYFSYDVKMKEKGDIPEGYSVSREKKERFSLILESASTNQTSMYLCASSLYRVSITDTQYFGPGTRLTVL.

This sequence joins TRBV14 and TRBJ1-2; D perhaps matches TRBD1 (5 bases). Germline V lookup: CDR1 SGHDN, CDR2 FVKESK. V lost 1 base, J lost 6 bases, and 15 bases lay in between. This CDR3 contains 15 residues. The CDR3 reads CASSQVLAGINGYTF. The CDR3 DNA reads TGTGCCAGCAGCCAAGTACTGGCAGGGATAAATGGCTACACCTTC.

A single count supports this clone. CDR3 coding DNA: TGTGCCAGCAGCTTCCCCCACAGGGGATGGGGCTACACCTTC. Translating gives CASSFPHRGWGYTF. The rearrangement uses TRBV13 and TRBJ1-2; 7 bases agree with TRBD1. J gave up 8 bases and V 3 bases, and 9 bases lay outside the gene matches. CDR1 and CDR2 (germline): PRHDT, FYEKMQ (reference sequence). The CDR3 runs 14 residues.

This sequence joins TRBV4-1 and TRBJ1-2, with D hard to call. CDR1 MGHRA and CDR2 YSYEKL come from the germline V gene. The CDR3 runs to 15 residues. The V and J ends lost 0 bases and 6 bases respectively, with 14 bases between them. This CDR3 is CASSQETEYFDGYTF. The CDR3 DNA reads as TGCGCCAGCAGCCAAGAAACAGAATATTTTGATGGCTACACCTTC.

V and J are TRBV19 and TRBJ2-5, with 9 bases matching TRBD1. CDR3 length: 16 residues. Germline loops: CDR1 LNHDA, CDR2 SQIVND (reference sequence). V shed 4 bases, J shed 4 bases, and the junction held 10 bases outside the gene matches. CDR3 nucleotides: TGTGCCAGTAGTACCACCGGGACAGGGACGGGAGAGACCCAGTACTTC. Translated: CASSTTGTGTGETQYF.

The chain has TRBV25-1 and TRBJ2-3, with TRBD1 identical over 7 bases. Germline V gene lookup returns CDR1 MGHDK and CDR2 SYGVNS. J lost 0 bases, V lost 2 bases, and 8 bases had no gene match. This CDR3 has 17 residues. The CDR3 coding sequence is TGTGCCAGCAGTGAACGGTATGCGACAGGGAGCACAGATACGCAGTATTTT. As protein: CASSERYATGSTDTQYF.

The rearrangement joins TRBV27 to TRBJ2-7; 9 nucleotides match TRBD2. The CDR3 covers 15 residues. Unmatched junction bases numbered 8, after V lost 3 bases and J lost 5 bases. Germline-derived CDR1 and CDR2 are MNHEY and SMNVEV (reference sequence). The chain's CDR3 is CASSFAGVAGDEQYF. The CDR3 region has the DNA TGTGCCAGCAGTTTCGCCGGGGTAGCGGGAGACGAGCAGTACTTC.

The V gene is TRBV4-1, the J gene TRBJ2-7; 10 bases match TRBD2. The CDR3 extends over 16 amino acids. The trim removed 0 bases at V and 1 base at J, leaving 3 bases unmatched. CDR1 is MGHRA and CDR2 is YSYEKL in the germline V gene. The CDR3 here is CASSQDSAGGSYEQYF. The CDR3 DNA follows: TGCGCCAGCAGCCAAGATTCAGCGGGAGGGTCCTACGAGCAGTACTTC.

This chain links TRBV6-5 with TRBJ1-1; D is unclear. CDR3 length: 14 residues. Deletions cut 6 bases from V and 8 bases from J, with 19 bases between. Germline assignment: CDR1 MNHEY and CDR2 SVGAGI. Here the CDR3 reads CASRDEDSPVEAFF. DNA for the CDR3: TGTGCCAGCAGAGATGAAGACTCCCCGGTCGAAGCTTTCTTT.

The rearrangement links TRBV4-1 to TRBJ2-7; 8 bases are shared with TRBD1. The CDR3 sequence is 13 residues long. V shed 5 bases, J shed 5 bases, and the junction held 5 bases outside the gene matches. Germline CDR1 reads MGHRA; CDR2 reads YSYEKL. The CDR3 DNA reads as TGCGCCAGCAGCGCCACCAGGGGGCACGAGCAGTACTTC. The encoded protein is CASSATRGHEQYF.

V gene TRBV4-1 combines with J gene TRBJ2-7, with 8 bases aligning to TRBD1. After removal of 0 bases from V and 0 bases from J, the junction contained 4 bases not matched to a gene. This CDR3 contains 16 residues. Germline V lookup: CDR1 MGHRA, CDR2 YSYEKL. Here the CDR3 DNA reads TGCGCCAGCAGCCAAGATGCGGGACAGGCCTCCTACGAGCAGTACTTC. This codes for CASSQDAGQASYEQYF.

The V call is TRBV5-4, the J call TRBJ2-1; perhaps TRBD2 as D (7 bases). Per germline, CDR1 SGHNT and CDR2 YYREEE (reference sequence). V was clipped by 4 bases and J by 2 bases, with 22 bases between them. The CDR3 has 18 residues. Written as DNA, the CDR3 is TGTGCCAGCAGCCCAGCGGGGCTAGACAGGTTGACCTACAATGAGCAGTTCTTC. It codes for CASSPAGLDRLTYNEQFF.

This chain joins TRBV2 and TRBJ1-1; D may be TRBD1 (6 bases). Per germline, CDR1 SNHLY and CDR2 FYNNEI. Trimming pared 3 bases from V and 1 base from J, leaving 9 bases between. The CDR3 has 14 amino acids. CDR3 region: CASSDLTGNTEAFF. The CDR3 nucleotides are TGTGCCAGCAGTGACTTGACAGGGAACACTGAAGCTTTCTTT.